Detailed here is one T cell receptor (beta chain). As yet, its antigen is unknown. UMIs that included a 6-nucleotide sample barcode were added by template switching, which took place during cDNA synthesis. From the 5' RACE reads, TCRdb lists one entry per CDR3 protein and no DNA. The sample table includes about 380,000 distinct CDR3 sequences. The source of the sample is a study of monozygotic twins with inflammatory bowel disease. Study-level points and caveats: Healthy twins showed more clonotype sharing with others than IBD patients, especially patients with disease activity.

CDR3 length equals 14 residues. The germline V gene has CDR1 SEHNR and CDR2 FQNEAQ (reference sequence). Blood (2.5 ml) was collected from every donor individually. The sequence was collected from a human donor with ulcerative colitis or Crohn's disease, or a healthy co-twin of an affected twin (not recorded which). The sequencing sample was made of blood. This chain links TRBV7-9 with TRBJ2-7. The CDR3 spells CASSRDPSSYEQYF.